These T cell receptor beta chains were read from a single sample in a study of control samples from healthy donors and cancer patients. The data were produced by immunoSEQ multiplex PCR, yet TCRdb's version contains in-frame clones alone and is incomplete. The sample lists 130,000 to 150,000 clones; around 86% were seen once. The sample was blood. The receptor set was obtained from a man younger than 40 in good health. The CDR3 runs from the conserved cysteine through the conserved F or W. Fields, in order: D gene, V gene, J gene, clone size, CDR3 DNA, CDR3 protein. D genes are given only for firm matches. Clone size is given for some rows only: seen once, a few or many times, or a class if the clone is expanded.

.,TRBV6-6,TRBJ1-6,.,TGTGCCAGCCGATACGACCTAACAGATCCACCCCTCCACTTT,CASRYDLTDPPLHF
.,TRBV7-9,TRBJ2-7,.,TGTGCCAGCAGCTCCGGGACGGACTACGAGCAGTACTTC,CASSSGTDYEQYF
.,TRBV11-3,TRBJ2-3,once,TGTGCCAGCAGCTTCCGAAACAGGGCGGTTCGAACAGATACGCAGTATTTT,CASSFRNRAVRTDTQYF
TRBD1,TRBV11-3,TRBJ2-7,.,TGTGCCAGCAGCATCAGGGGGCTCAACGAGCAGTACTTC,CASSIRGLNEQYF
.,TRBV21-1,TRBJ1-3,.,TGTGCCAGCAGCAGGGGGCTGGTGGGGGTCCACTCTGGAAACACCATATATTTT,CASSRGLVGVHSGNTIYF
.,TRBV19,TRBJ2-5,.,TGTGCCAGTAGTATCGTTCAGGGAGGTGAGACCCAGTACTTC,CASSIVQGGETQYF
.,TRBV12-3/TRBV12-4,TRBJ1-5,.,TGTGCCAGCAGCCTTACACCGAATCAGCCCCAGCATTTT,CASSLTPNQPQHF
.,TRBV5-1,TRBJ1-3,.,TGCGCCAGCAGTTTGGAGGGGAATGGAAACACCATATATTTT,CASSLEGNGNTIYF
TRBD1,TRBV10-3,TRBJ1-2,.,TGTGCCATCAGCGGCAACAGGGGGTATGGCTACACCTTC,CAISGNRGYGYTF
.,TRBV6-1,TRBJ1-2,once,TGTGCCAGCAGTGAGGACGGACGATCTAACTATGGCTACACCTTC,CASSEDGRSNYGYTF
TRBD1,TRBV4-3,TRBJ2-7,.,TGCGCCAGCAGCCAAGATCGGGACAGGGGACCCTACGAGCAGTACTTC,CASSQDRDRGPYEQYF
TRBD1,TRBV25-1,TRBJ2-7,.,TGTGCCAGCAGAGGGACAGGAAGATTTTACGAGCAGTACTTC,CASRGTGRFYEQYF
.,TRBV3-1/TRBV3-2,TRBJ2-1,once,TGTGCCAGCAGCCAAGATCTACGGGGAGGGGGGACGAGTGAGCAGTTCTTC,CASSQDLRGGGTSEQFF
.,TRBV27,TRBJ2-5,.,TGTGCCAGCAGTCCGAGCACGAGGGGGGAGACCCAGTACTTC,CASSPSTRGETQYF
.,TRBV27,TRBJ2-5,.,TGTGCCAGCAGTTATAAAACGGCGGTCGGTGAGACCCAGTACTTC,CASSYKTAVGETQYF
TRBD2,TRBV4-3,TRBJ2-7,.,TGCGCCAGCAGCCAAGCGATAGCGGGGGGTCCCCAGAGCTCCTACGAGCAGTACTTC,CASSQAIAGGPQSSYEQYF
.,TRBV24-1,TRBJ2-5,.,TGTGCCACCAGTGATACGGTGAGCTACGAGACCCAGTACTTC,CATSDTVSYETQYF
.,TRBV11-2,TRBJ2-3,.,TGTGCCAGCAGCTTAGATTTCAGAATTACTAGCACAGATACGCAGTATTTT,CASSLDFRITSTDTQYF
TRBD1,TRBV18,TRBJ1-6,few,TGTGCCAGCTCACCAACACGGGACAGGGGAGGCTCACCCCTCCACTTT,CASSPTRDRGGSPLHF
TRBD2,TRBV5-1,TRBJ2-1,.,TGCGCCAGCAGCTTGGCCGGGACTAGCGGATACAATGAGCAGTTCTTC,CASSLAGTSGYNEQFF
TRBD1,TRBV9,TRBJ1-1,once,TGTGCCAGCAGCACAGAAGACAGGGCCTCCACTGAAGCTTTCTTT,CASSTEDRASTEAFF
.,TRBV5-4,TRBJ1-2,.,TGTGCCAGCAGCTTCGACAGGAACTATGGCTACACCTTC,CASSFDRNYGYTF